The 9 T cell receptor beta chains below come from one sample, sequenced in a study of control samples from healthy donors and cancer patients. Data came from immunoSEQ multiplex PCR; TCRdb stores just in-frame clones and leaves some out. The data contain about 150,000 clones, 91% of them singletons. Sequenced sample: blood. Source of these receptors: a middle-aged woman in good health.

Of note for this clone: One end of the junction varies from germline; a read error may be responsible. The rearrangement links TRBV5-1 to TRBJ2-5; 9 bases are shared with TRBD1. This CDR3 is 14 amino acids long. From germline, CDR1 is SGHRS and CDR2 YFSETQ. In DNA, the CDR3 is TGCGCCAGCAGCTCCATGGGACAGGGAGAGGCCCAGTACTTC. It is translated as CASSSMGQGEAQYF.

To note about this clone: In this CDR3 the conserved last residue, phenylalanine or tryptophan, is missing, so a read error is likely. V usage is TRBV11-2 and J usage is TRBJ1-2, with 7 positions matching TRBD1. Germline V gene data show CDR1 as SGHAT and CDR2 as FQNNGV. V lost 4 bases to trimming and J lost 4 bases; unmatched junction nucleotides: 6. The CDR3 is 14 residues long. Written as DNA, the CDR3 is TGTGCCAGCAGCTCACCACAGGGGAGCTATGGCTACACCCTC. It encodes CASSSPQGSYGYTL.

The CDR3 region has the DNA TGCGCCAGCAGCCATAGCTCGGGTCCCCTCTACGAGCAGTACTTC. Translating it yields CASSHSSGPLYEQYF. The gene calls are TRBV4-1 and TRBJ2-7; D unclear. The CDR3 has 15 amino acids. The germline gives CDR1 MGHRA, CDR2 YSYEKL. V was cut by 3 bases and J by 3 bases, with 15 bases left in between.

CDR3 loop: CSAGGGNSYEQYF. The DNA of the CDR3 is TGCAGCGCTGGAGGGGGGAACTCCTACGAGCAGTACTTC. V gene TRBV29-1 combines with J gene TRBJ2-7; D possibly uses TRBD1 or TRBD2 (6 bases each). CDR1 and CDR2 from the germline V gene are SQVTM and ANQGSEA. The CDR3 is made up of 13 amino acids. V lost 7 bases and J lost 0, with 13 bases in between.

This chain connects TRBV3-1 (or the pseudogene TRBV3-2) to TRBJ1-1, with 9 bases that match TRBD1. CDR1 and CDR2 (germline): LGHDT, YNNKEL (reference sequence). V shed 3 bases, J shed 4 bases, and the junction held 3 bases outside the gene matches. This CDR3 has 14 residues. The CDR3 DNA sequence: TGTGCCAGCAGCCAGAGGGGACAGGGCACTGAAGCTTTCTTT. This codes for CASSQRGQGTEAFF.

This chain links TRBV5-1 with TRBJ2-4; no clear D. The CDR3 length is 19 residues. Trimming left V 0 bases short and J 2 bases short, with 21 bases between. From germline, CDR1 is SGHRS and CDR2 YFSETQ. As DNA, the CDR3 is TGCGCCAGCAGCTTGGAACGTTCGGGTTCTACCCTTTCCAAAAACATTCAGTACTTC. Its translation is CASSLERSGSTLSKNIQYF.

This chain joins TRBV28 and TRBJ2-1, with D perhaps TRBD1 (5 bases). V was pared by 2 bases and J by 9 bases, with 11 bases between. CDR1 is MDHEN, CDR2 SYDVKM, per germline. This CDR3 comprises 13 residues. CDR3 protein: CASSLKGRGEQFF. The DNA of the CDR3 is TGTGCCAGCAGTTTAAAGGGGCGCGGTGAGCAGTTCTTC. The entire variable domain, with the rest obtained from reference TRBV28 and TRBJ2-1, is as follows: DVKVTQSSRYLVKRTGEKVFLECVQDMDHENMFWYRQDPGLGLRLIYFSYDVKMKEKGDIPEGYSVSREKKERFSLILESASTNQTSMYLCASSLKGRGEQFFGPGTRLTVL.

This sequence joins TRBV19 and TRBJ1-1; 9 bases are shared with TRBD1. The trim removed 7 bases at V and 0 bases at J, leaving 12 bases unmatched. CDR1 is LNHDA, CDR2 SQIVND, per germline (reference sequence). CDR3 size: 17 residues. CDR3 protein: CASTFRDRVLVNTEAFF. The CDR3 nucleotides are TGTGCCAGTACTTTCCGGGACAGGGTTCTGGTGAACACTGAAGCTTTCTTT.

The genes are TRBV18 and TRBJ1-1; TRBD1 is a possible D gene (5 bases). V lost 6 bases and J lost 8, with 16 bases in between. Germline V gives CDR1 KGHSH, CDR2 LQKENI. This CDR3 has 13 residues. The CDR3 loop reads CASSRGENGEAFF. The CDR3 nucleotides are TGTGCCAGCTCCCGGGGGGAAAACGGGGAAGCTTTCTTT.